This TCR beta chain appears in the sequencing data of a study of human T cells and chemical hapten exposure. Study information: Among samples, TCR yields varied mainly because of small differences in pooled library volume.

This CDR3 has 12 residues. Per germline, CDR1 KGHDR and CDR2 SFDVKD. Trimming at V came to 8 bases and at J to 5 bases, leaving 3 bases not matched to a gene. TCRdb re-analysed the RACE reads in MiXCR, keeping a single row per CDR3 protein. The sample shows about 120,000 distinct CDR3 sequences, about 13% of them seen only once. Time point reported: patch test 1, 2 weeks after DPC sensitization. Documented treatment: therapeutic diphenylcyclopropenone sensitization with weekly scalp DPC. The TCR sequence derives from a man younger than 35 with alopecia areata. Some clones in this sample may be carry-over from other donors' samples. The chain links TRBV24-1 to TRBJ2-5, with TRBD1 matching over 8 bases. The sequencing used whole blood, collected in connection with sensitization to the hapten diphenylcyclopropenone (DPC). This CDR3 reads CATMGQEETQYF. The CDR3 nucleotides read TGTGCCACCATGGGACAGGAGGAGACCCAGTACTTC.